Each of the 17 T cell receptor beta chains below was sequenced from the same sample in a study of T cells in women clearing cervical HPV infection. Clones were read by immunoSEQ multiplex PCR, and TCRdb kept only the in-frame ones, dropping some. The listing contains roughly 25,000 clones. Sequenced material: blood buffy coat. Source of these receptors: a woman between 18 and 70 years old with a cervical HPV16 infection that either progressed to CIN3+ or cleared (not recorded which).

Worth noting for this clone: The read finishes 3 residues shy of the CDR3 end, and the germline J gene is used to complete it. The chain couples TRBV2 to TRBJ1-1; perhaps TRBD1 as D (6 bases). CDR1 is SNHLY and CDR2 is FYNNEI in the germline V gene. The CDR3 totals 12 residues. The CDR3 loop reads CASFLQGRKAFF. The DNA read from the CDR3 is TGTGCCAGCTTCCTACAGGGCCGTAAA.

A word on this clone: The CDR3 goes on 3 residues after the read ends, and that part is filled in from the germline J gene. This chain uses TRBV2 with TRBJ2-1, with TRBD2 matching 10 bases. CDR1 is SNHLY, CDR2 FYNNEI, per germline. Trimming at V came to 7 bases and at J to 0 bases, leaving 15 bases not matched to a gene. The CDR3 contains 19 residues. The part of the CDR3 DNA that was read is TGTGCCAGCAACCCGCTGGCTAGCGGGAGACGAAGCTCCTACAATGAG. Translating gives CASNPLASGRRSSYNE. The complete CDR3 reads CASNPLASGRRSSYNEQFF.

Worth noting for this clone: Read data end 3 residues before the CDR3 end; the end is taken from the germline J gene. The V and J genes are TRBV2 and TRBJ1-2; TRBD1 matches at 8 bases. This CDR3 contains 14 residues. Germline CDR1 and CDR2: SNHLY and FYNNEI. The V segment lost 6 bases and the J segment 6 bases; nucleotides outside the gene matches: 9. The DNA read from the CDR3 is TGTGCCAGCAGCATTACAGGGGGTGGAGATGGC. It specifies CASSITGGGDG. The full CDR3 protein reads CASSITGGGDGYTF.

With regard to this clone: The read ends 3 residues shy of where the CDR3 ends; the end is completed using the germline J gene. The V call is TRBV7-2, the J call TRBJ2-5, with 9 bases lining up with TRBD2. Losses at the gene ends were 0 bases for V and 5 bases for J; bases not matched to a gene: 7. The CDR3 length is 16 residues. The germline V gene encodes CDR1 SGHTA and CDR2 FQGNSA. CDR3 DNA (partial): TGTGCCAGCAGCTTAGCGCCTAGCGGGACGGGCGAGACC. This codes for CASSLAPSGTGET. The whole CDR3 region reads CASSLAPSGTGETQYF. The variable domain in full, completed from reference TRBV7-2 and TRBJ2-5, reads GAGVSQSPSNKVTEKGKDVELRCDPISGHTALYWYRQSLGQGLEFLIYFQGNSAPDKSGLPSDRFSAERTGGSVSTLTIQRTQQEDSAVYLCASSLAPSGTGETQYFGPGTRLLVL.

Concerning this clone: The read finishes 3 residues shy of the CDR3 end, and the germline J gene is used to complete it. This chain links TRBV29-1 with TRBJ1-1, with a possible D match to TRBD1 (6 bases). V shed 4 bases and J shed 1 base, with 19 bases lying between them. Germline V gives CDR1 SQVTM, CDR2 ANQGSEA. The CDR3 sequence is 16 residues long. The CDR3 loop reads CSVGGQRASSNTEAFF. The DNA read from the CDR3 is TGCAGCGTTGGTGGACAGCGAGCAAGTTCGAACACTGAA.

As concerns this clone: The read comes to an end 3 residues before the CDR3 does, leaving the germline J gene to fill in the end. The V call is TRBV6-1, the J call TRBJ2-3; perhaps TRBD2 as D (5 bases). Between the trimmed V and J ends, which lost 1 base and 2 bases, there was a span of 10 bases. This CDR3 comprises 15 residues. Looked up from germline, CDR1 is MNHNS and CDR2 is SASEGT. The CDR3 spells CASSEDGVDTDTQYF. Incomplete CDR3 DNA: TGTGCCAGCAGTGAAGACGGGGTTGACACAGATACG.

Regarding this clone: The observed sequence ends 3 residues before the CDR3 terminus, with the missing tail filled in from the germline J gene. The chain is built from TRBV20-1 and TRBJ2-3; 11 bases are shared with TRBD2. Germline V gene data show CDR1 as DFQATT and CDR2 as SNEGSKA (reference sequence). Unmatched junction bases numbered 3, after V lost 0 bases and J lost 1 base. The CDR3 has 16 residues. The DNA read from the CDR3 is TGCAGTGCTAGAGAAGGGACTAGCGGCCGCACAGATACG. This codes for CSAREGTSGRTDT. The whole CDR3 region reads CSAREGTSGRTDTQYF.

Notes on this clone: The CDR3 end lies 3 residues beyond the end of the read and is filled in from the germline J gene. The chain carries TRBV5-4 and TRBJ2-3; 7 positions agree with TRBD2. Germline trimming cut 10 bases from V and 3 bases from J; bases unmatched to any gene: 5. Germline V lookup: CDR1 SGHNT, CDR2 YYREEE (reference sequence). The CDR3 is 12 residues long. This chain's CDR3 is CAGSGSTDTQYF. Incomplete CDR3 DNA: TGTGCCGGTAGCGGGTCTACAGATACG.

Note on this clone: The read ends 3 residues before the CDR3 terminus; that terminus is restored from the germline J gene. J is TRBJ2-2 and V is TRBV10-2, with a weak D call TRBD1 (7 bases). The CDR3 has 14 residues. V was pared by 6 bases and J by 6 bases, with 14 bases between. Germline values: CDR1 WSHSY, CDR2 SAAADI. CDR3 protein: CASRATGEAGELFF. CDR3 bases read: TGCGCCAGCAGAGCTACAGGGGAGGCCGGGGAG.

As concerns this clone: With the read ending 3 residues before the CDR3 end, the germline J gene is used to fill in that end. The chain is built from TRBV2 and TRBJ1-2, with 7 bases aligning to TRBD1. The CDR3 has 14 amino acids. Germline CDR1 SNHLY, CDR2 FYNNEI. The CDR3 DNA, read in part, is TGTGCCAGCAGTCAAGGGGGCAGGACCTACGAC. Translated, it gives CASSQGGRTYD. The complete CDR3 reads CASSQGGRTYDYTF.

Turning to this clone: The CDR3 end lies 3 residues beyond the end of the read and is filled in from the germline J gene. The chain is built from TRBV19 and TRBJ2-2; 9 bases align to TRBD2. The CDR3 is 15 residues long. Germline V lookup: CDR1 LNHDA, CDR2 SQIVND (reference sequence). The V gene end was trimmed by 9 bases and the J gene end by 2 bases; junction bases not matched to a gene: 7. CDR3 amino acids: CASRASGVNTGELFF. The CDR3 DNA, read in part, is TGTGCCAGCAGGGCTAGCGGGGTCAACACCGGGGAG.

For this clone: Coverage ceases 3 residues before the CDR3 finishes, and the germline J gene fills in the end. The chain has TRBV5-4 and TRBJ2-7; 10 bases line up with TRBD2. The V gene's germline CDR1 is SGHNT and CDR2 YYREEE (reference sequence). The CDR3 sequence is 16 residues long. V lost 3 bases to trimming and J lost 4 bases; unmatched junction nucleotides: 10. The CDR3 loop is CASSSPGTSAAYEQYF. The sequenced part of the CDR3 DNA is TGTGCCAGCAGCTCTCCCGGGACTAGCGCCGCGTACGAG.

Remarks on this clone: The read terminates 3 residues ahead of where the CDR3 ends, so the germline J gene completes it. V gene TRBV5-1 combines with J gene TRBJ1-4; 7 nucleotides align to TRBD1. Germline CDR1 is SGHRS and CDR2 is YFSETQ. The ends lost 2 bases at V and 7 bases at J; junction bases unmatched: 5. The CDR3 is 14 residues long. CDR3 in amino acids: CASSFQGVGEKLFF. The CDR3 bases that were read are TGCGCCAGCAGCTTTCAGGGGGTCGGTGAAAAA.

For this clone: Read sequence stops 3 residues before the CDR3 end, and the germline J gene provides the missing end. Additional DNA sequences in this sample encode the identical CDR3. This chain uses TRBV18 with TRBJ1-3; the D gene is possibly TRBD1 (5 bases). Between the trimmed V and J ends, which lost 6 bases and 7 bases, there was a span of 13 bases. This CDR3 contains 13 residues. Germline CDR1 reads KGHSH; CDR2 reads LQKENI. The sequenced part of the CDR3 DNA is TGTGCCAGCTCGCCATACGAGGGGAACACC. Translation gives CASSPYEGNT. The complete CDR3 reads CASSPYEGNTIYF.

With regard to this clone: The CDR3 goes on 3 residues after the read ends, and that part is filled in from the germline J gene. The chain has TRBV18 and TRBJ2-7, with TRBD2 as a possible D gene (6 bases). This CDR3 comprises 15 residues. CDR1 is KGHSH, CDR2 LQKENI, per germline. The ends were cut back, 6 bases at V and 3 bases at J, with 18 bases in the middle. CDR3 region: CASSLGAGGIYEQYF. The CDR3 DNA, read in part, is TGTGCCAGCTCTCTGGGCGCGGGCGGGATCTACGAG.

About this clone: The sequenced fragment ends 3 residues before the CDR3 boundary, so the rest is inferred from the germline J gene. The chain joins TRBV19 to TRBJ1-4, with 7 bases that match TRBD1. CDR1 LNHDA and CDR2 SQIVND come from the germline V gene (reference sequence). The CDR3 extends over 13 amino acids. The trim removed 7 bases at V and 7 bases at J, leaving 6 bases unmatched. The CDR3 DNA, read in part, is TGTGCCAGTATGAACAGGGGAACTGAAAAA. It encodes CASMNRGTEK. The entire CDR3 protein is CASMNRGTEKLFF.

The DNA read from the CDR3 is TGTGCCAGCAGCCAAGATCGCATAGGGGGAGCCAAAAACATT. Its protein product is CASSQDRIGGAKNI. The CDR3 as a whole reads CASSQDRIGGAKNIQYF. J is TRBJ2-4 and V is TRBV14; a possible D gene is TRBD1 (6 bases). The read ends 3 residues early relative to the CDR3; the germline J gene fills the gap. CDR3 length: 17 residues. V was shortened by 0 bases and J by 0 bases, with 12 bases between the two germline ends. Germline lookup yields CDR1 SGHDN and CDR2 FVKESK. The whole variable domain, filled in from reference TRBV14 and TRBJ2-4, reads EAGVTQFPSHSVIEKGQTVTLRCDPISGHDNLYWYRRVMGKEIKFLLHFVKESKQDESGMPNNRFLAERTGGTYSTLKVQPAELEDSGVYFCASSQDRIGGAKNIQYFGAGTRLSVL.